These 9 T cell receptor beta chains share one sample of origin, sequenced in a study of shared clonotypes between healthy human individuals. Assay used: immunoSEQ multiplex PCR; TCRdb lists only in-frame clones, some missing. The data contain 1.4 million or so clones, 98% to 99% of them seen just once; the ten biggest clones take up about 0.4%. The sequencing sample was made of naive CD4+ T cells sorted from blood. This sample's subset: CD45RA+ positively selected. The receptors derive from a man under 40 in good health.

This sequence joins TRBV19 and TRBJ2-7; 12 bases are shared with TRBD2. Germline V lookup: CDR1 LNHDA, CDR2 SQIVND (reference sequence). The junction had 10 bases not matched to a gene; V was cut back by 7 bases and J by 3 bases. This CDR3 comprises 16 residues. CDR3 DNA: TGTGCCAGTACCCCCACCGGGACTAGCGGGCTCTACGAGCAGTACTTC. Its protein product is CASTPTGTSGLYEQYF.

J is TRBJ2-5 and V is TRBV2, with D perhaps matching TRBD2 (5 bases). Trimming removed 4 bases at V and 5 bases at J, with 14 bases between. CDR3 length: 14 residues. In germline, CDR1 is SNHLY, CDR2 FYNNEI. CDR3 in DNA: TGTGCCAGCAGTGGACAACTTAGGGAGGAGACCCAGTACTTC. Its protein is CASSGQLREETQYF.

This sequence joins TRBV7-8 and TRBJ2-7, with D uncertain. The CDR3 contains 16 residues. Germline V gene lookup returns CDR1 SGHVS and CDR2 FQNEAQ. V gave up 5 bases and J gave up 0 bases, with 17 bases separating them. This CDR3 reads CASSTGPDPSSYEQYF. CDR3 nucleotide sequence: TGTGCCAGCAGCACCGGACCGGACCCGAGCTCCTACGAGCAGTACTTC. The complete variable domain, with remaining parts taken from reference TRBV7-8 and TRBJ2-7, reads GAGVSQSPRYKVAKRGQDVALRCDPISGHVSLFWYQQALGQGPEFLTYFQNEAQLDKSGLPSDRFFAERPEGSVSTLKIQRTQQEDSAVYLCASSTGPDPSSYEQYFGPGTRLTVT.

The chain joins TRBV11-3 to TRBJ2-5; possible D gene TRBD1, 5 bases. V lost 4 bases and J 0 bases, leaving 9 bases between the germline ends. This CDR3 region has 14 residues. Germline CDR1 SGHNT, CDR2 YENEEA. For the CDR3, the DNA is TGTGCCAGCAGCTCCCTGACAGACCAAGAGACCCAGTACTTC. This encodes CASSSLTDQETQYF. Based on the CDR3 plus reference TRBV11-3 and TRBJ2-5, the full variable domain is EAGVVQSPRYKIIEKKQPVAFWCNPISGHNTLYWYLQNLGQGPELLIRYENEEAVDDSQLPKDRFSAERLKGVDSTLKIQPAELGDSAVYLCASSSLTDQETQYFGPGTRLLVL.

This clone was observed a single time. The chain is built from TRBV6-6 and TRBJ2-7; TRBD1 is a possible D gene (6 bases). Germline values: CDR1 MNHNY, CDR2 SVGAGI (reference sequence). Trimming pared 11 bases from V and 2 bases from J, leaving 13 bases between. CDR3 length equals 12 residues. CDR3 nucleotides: TGTGCCGCCAAGACAGGTCCCTACGAGCAGTACTTC. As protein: CAAKTGPYEQYF.

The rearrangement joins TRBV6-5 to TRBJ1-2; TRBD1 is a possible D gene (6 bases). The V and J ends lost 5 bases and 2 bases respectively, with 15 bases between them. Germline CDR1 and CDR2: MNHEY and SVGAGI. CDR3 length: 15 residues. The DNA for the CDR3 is TGTGCCAGCAGTGGCACAGGGAGGAGGAACTATGGCTACACCTTC. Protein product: CASSGTGRRNYGYTF.

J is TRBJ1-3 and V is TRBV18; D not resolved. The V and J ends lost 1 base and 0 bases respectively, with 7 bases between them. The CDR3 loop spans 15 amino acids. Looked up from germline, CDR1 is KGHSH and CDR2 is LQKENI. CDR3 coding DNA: TGTGCCAGCTCACCACTCCGGAGCTCTGGAAACACCATATATTTT. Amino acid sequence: CASSPLRSSGNTIYF.

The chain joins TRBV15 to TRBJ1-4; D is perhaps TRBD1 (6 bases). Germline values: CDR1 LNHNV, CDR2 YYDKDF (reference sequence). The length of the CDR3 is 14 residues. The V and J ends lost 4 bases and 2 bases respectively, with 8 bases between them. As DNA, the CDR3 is TGTGCCACCAGCACGGGGGGCACTAATGAAAAACTGTTTTTT. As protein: CATSTGGTNEKLFF.

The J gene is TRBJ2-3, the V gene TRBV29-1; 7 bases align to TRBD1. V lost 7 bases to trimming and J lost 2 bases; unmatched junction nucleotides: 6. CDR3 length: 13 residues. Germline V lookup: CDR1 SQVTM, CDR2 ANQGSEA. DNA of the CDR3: TGCAGCGGAGAGGGACAGCTCACAGATACGCAGTATTTT. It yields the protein CSGEGQLTDTQYF.